Given below is one T cell receptor beta chain in context. The antigen remains unidentified. The CDR3 length is 13 residues. Germline-derived CDR1 and CDR2 are SGHVS and FNYEAQ. V was trimmed by 5 bases and J by 4 bases, leaving 9 bases between them. 13 Jbeta primers and 60 Vbeta primers were used for the PCR. Some clones are missing from TCRdb's copy, which holds only in-frame ones; the method was immunoSEQ multiplex PCR. The table shows 110,000 to 150,000 clones, with 60% to 80% occurring only once. These data are taken from a study of cytomegalovirus exposure and HLA in healthy donors. The overall study: As released early, the data held about 85 million unique TCRs from HLA-typed donors. General study results and limits: It was about 150 TCR beta chains that were listed as cytomegalovirus-associated.

Donors were ostensibly healthy at sampling, although undocumented immune exposures were probable. The V gene is TRBV7-6, the J gene TRBJ1-5, with D tentatively TRBD1 (5 bases). The sequenced material came from PBMCs. This clonotype was sampled from a woman between 25 and 40 years old in good health and CMV-seronegative. CDR3 residues: CASSPTDNQPQHF. CDR3 nucleotides: TGTGCCAGCAGCCCGACAGATAATCAGCCCCAGCATTTT.